The clone carrying this TCR beta chain was seen at least ten times. As yet, its antigen is unknown. This sample is drawn from a study of beta chain features in type 1 diabetes. Study-level background: Taken together, all samples contributed fewer than 110 million examined sorted cells. Study results and limitations: Individuals with type 1 diabetes displayed fewer insertions and more deletions at VDJ junctions. Significant though moderate, a shortening of TCRB CDR3s appeared in all four CD4+ subsets of Type 1 diabetes patients.

Sorted cells reached over 95% purity in every population. CDR1 is LGHNA and CDR2 is YSLEER in the germline V gene. CDR3 size: 14 residues. The V segment lost 4 bases and the J segment 3 bases; nucleotides outside the gene matches: 1. Every bit of the isolated RNA underwent reverse transcription, so sequencing read expressed TCRB transcripts. Some clones are missing from TCRdb's copy, which holds only in-frame ones; the method was immunoSEQ multiplex PCR. The repertoire consists of under 150,000 clones, with roughly 17% occurring once and the leading ten covering 2.6%. This chain connects TRBV4-3 to TRBJ2-5, with TRBD2 matching over 11 bases. Sequencing input: central memory CD4+ T cells from blood. This receptor was identified in a man between 18 and 35 years old with type 1 diabetes. The CDR3 region has the DNA TGCGCCAGCAGCCCGGGACTAGCGGAAGAGACCCAGTACTTC. Translating it yields CASSPGLAEETQYF.